This T cell receptor (beta chain) was sequenced for a study of Tregs in tolerant kidney transplant recipients. Study observations and caveats: Changing PCR primers prevented nucleotide comparison between some patients' samples.

Assay used: immunoSEQ multiplex PCR; TCRdb lists only in-frame clones, some missing. Among tens of thousands of clones listed, 80% to 95% were seen once. Germline CDR1 reads SEHNR; CDR2 reads FQNEAQ (reference sequence). This CDR3 is built from 16 residues. The junction had 14 bases not matched to a gene; V was cut back by 5 bases and J by 11 bases. Related graft donors supplied nonmyeloablative bone marrow transplants, and mixed chimerism was transient. On this clone: Its antigen is still unknown.

The chain links TRBV7-9 to TRBJ2-1, with 11 bases aligning to TRBD2. This sequence was found in a human patient who received a combined kidney and bone marrow transplant. Some T cells may be the graft donor's. Source: CD4+ T cells from blood (PBMCs), taken 12 months after the transplant. In DNA, the CDR3 is TGTGCCAGCAGCCCAAGACTAGCGGGGACCGTATTTAAGCAGTTCTTC. Amino acid sequence: CASSPRLAGTVFKQFF.